Detailed here is one T cell receptor (beta chain). Its target is unknown. Germline CDR1 GTSNPN, CDR2 SVGIG (reference sequence). The ends were cut back, 2 bases at V and 6 bases at J, with 10 bases in the middle. This CDR3 region has 13 residues. This specimen comes from a study of CD8 T cells in ankylosing spondylitis. TCRdb re-called the 5' RACE reads through MiXCR, storing one row per CDR3 protein. The sample has about 240,000 distinct CDR3 sequences; 7% to 10% are singletons. The study, taken as a whole, reports: Some motif variants had been reported before (in reactive arthritis synovial fluid and blood).

This TCR was sampled from a female donor with ankylosing spondylitis or in good health (not recorded which). The genes are TRBV30 and TRBJ2-2; maybe TRBD1 (6 bases). Sequences were obtained from blood, either unsorted or a sorted T cell fraction (not recorded which). The DNA for the CDR3 is TGTGCCTGGAGTCCCCACAGGGCCGGGGAGCTGTTTTTT. Its protein product is CAWSPHRAGELFF.